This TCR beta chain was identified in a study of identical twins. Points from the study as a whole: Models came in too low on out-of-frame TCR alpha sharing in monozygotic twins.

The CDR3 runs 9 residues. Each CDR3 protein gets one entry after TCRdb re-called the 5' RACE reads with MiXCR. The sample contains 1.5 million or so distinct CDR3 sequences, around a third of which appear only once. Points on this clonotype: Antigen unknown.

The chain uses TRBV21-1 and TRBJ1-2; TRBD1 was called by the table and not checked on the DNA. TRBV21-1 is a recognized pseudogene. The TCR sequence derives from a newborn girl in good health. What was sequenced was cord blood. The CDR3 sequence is CASFPVHTF. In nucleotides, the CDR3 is TGTGCCAGCTTTCCTGTCCACACCTTC.